The rows below give T cell receptor beta chains drawn from one sample of a study of T cells in Graves' hyperthyroidism and ophthalmopathy. TCRdb re-derived calls from the multiplex PCR reads in MiXCR, one entry per CDR3 protein. The sample comprises over 250,000 distinct CDR3 sequences, less than 30% of which are singletons, and approximately 25% rests with the top ten. The sample taken for sequencing was blood. These receptors were taken from a man aged 40-50 years with Graves' hyperthyroidism that later progressed to Graves' ophthalmopathy. Each CDR3 is given with its conserved first and last residue. D genes are given only for firm matches. Not all rows give a size; the values are once, few, many and, for expanded clones, a class.

DNA: TGTGCCAGCTCAGGGACGGATAGCAATCAGCCCCAGCATTTT
CDR3: CASSGTDSNQPQHF
D: .
size: many
V: TRBV18
J: TRBJ1-5

DNA: TGTGCCACATCCGGGACAGGGGACGTCCACGAGCAGTACTTC
CDR3: CATSGTGDVHEQYF
D: TRBD1
size: .
V: TRBV6-1
J: TRBJ2-7

DNA: TGCAGTGCTAGATACCCGGGACAGGGGGCAGGGGAGCAGTACTTC
CDR3: CSARYPGQGAGEQYF
D: TRBD1
size: many
V: TRBV20-1
J: TRBJ2-7

DNA: TGTGCCAGCAGTCCGGACAGGTTTCGAGGGGAGCAGTACTTC
CDR3: CASSPDRFRGEQYF
D: TRBD1
size: .
V: TRBV12-3/TRBV12-4
J: TRBJ2-7

DNA: TGTGCCAGCAGTTACTCACAGGGGGCAGGGGACACTGAAGCTTTCTTT
CDR3: CASSYSQGAGDTEAFF
D: TRBD1
size: .
V: TRBV6-5
J: TRBJ1-1

DNA: TGTGCCAGCAGCCAAGTGGCAGGGGGCCCGGCTTTCTTT
CDR3: CASSQVAGGPAFF
D: TRBD1
size: many
V: TRBV14
J: TRBJ1-1

DNA: TGTGCCAGCACTCATATGGGGGGGATCGCCAGCTATGGCTACACCTTC
CDR3: CASTHMGGIASYGYTF
D: .
size: many
V: TRBV28
J: TRBJ1-2

DNA: TGTGCCAGGCCGGGACAGGGGGTTGAGACCCAGTACTTC
CDR3: CARPGQGVETQYF
D: TRBD1
size: .
V: TRBV24-1
J: TRBJ2-5

DNA: TGCGCCAGCAGCCTCGGACTAGCGCGAGGCGAGCAGTACTTC
CDR3: CASSLGLARGEQYF
D: TRBD2
size: many
V: TRBV5-1
J: TRBJ2-7

DNA: TGTGCCAGCAGCAAACCAGCCGGGACAGGGTCTTCCGAGCAGTACTTC
CDR3: CASSKPAGTGSSEQYF
D: TRBD1
size: .
V: TRBV7-2
J: TRBJ2-7

DNA: TGTGCCAGCAGTCCACATGAACAGGGGTCTGAAGCTTTCTTT
CDR3: CASSPHEQGSEAFF
D: TRBD1
size: many
V: TRBV2
J: TRBJ1-1

DNA: TGCAGTGCGCTGACAGGGGGAGGAGGGAATAGCAATCAGCCCCAGCATTTT
CDR3: CSALTGGGGNSNQPQHF
D: TRBD1
size: .
V: TRBV20-1
J: TRBJ1-5